This T cell receptor beta chain emerged from a study of T cells in Graves' hyperthyroidism and ophthalmopathy (dated by TCRdb to 2018 to 2020). At the level of the whole study: Peripheral blood was sampled at the time of initial diagnosis, prior to any treatment. A discovery cohort of about 100 patients, roughly 43 with Graves' ophthalmopathy and approximately 57 with stable Graves' hyperthyroidism, was used to find distinguishing TCR V-J signatures. An independent validation cohort of about 19 hyperthyroidism patients and about 16 patients who later progressed to ophthalmopathy tested prospective prediction of ophthalmopathy. For training and testing, the 110 or so patients in the discovery cohort were randomly divided in a 7:3 ratio. In roughly six Graves' hyperthyroidism patients, the study also compared T-cell repertoires from thyroid tissue with T-cell repertoires from blood. Following sampling, methimazole starting at 30 mg daily was given to hyperthyroidism patients, and high-dose intravenous methylprednisolone was given to ophthalmopathy patients. According to the paper, TCR Vbeta CDR3 sequencing was carried out on 135 peripheral blood samples, which came from under 50 ophthalmopathy, 75 or so hyperthyroidism and approximately 17 progressor patients.

The TCR beta CDR3 regions were amplified from the RNA transcripts. A first-round RT-PCR of the TCR CDR3 used the HTBI primer set with the Qiagen OneStep RT-PCR kit. Libraries were constructed in a second round of multiplex PCR, after which size selection and purification were carried out. Paired-end sequencing of the libraries was performed with 100 bp reads on an Illumina HiSeq2000. On the authors' methods: SOAPnuke was used to process the raw data, throwing out any read that contained adapters or uncalled bases, had a mean Phred below 15, or lacked an exact constant-primer or identifier match. COPE v1.2.5 was used to merge high-quality paired reads, and clonotypes were defined as unique nucleotide sequences. MiTCR v1.1 was used to align the clonotypes against IMGT TRBV, TRBD and TRBJ reference segments. The analysis included only V-J combinations with a frequency above 0.0001, which together covered over 98% of the repertoires. A TCS score was defined as the ratio between F50 (clonal expansion) and ExV (chaos), using BLOSUM62-based TCRdist between CDR3 peptides within each V-J. Welch's t-statistics and random forest reduced around 520 V-J features to under 15, which were used in a naive Bayes classifier (R e1071). The Morisita-Horn index was used to measure how similar the thyroid and blood repertoires were. TCRdb reprocessing: public reads trimmed at Q25 with fastp, clones called with MiXCR, in-frame beta chains kept. Merged by CDR3 protein, the rows form single entries marked with the most common genes and DNA. TCRdb, not the original authors, processed these V and J calls. The sample table contains 800,000 or so distinct CDR3 sequences; only one count was recorded for roughly 40% of them. Of the sample, around 10% is held by the ten largest clones.

Stable Graves' hyperthyroidism was defined as no progression to ophthalmopathy during 18 months of follow-up. Hyperthyroidism patients were newly diagnosed, with disease duration under 2 months, and aged 18 to 65 years. Any patient with an uncontrolled infection, another autoimmune disease, pregnancy or lactation was excluded. Diagnoses were based on clinical symptoms, serum thyroxine and TRAb, thyroid ultrasound and orbital computed tomography. Ficoll-Paque density gradient centrifugation was used to isolate PBMCs from about 10 ml of fresh peripheral blood. Trizol reagent was used to extract total RNA, and RNA quality was then checked on an Agilent 2100 Bioanalyzer. What the research found in general, with its limitations: In cross-validation, a model built on a 13 V-J signature told ophthalmopathy apart from stable hyperthyroidism with 85% to 90% sensitivity and around 81% specificity, and in testing the same model reached 80%/75%. No statistical method was used to set the sample size in advance, and investigators knew the group allocation. During validation, the model predicted progression to ophthalmopathy a median of approximately six months ahead of onset, with around 71% sensitivity and roughly 72% specificity. Most expanded thyroid clonotypes (frequency above 0.001) were also detected in blood, suggesting blood repertoires may reflect thyroid immune responses.

This clonotype appeared a single time. The specificity of this receptor is unknown. The record has no base qualities; no much larger clone is one base away. Resting on one read, the evidence is weak. Material: blood. The receptor's source is a man in his late teens or twenties with Graves' hyperthyroidism.

For the CDR3, the sequence is CASSSPKLAATFGEQYF. At the DNA level, the sequence is TGTGCCAGCTCCTCCCCCAAACTAGCGGCAACCTTCGGGGAGCAGTACTTC. The chain employs TRBV7-9 and TRBJ2-7; 8 central nucleotides agree with TRBD2. Including cysteine and phenylalanine, the CDR3 has 17 amino acids. Just the 51-base CDR3 DNA is kept, in frame starting at base 1. CDR1 and CDR2 (SEHNR, FQNEAQ) derive from the germline V gene (reference sequence). V has 8 bases trimmed and J has 7 bases trimmed; junction bases matching no gene number 22.